This T cell receptor beta chain derives from a study of relationships among human T cell subsets. Study-level results: Substantial CDR3 sharing among Th1, Th2 and regulatory cells suggested stochastic fate choice.

From mRNA, alpha and beta CDR3 regions were amplified using semiquantitative ARM-PCR. In ARM-PCR, communal superprimers followed tagged nested gene-specific primers for exponential amplification. TCRdb fed the multiplex PCR reads into MiXCR, producing one record per CDR3 protein. The table includes 7,000 or so distinct CDR3 sequences, just under 70% detected once. Regarding this clonotype: The antigen is unknown.

The CDR3 sequence is 13 residues long. V shed 5 bases, J shed 8 bases, and the junction held 6 bases outside the gene matches. Anti-CD45RA microbeads isolated naive and transitional T cells from pooled CD4+ and CD8+ cells. The sequenced sample was naive and transitional (CD45RA+) T cells sorted from blood. This chain uses TRBV12-3 or TRBV12-4 with TRBJ1-2; 9 bases are a match to TRBD1. The sequence derives from a man aged 35 to 55 in good health. The CDR3 bases are TGTGCCAGCAGTCCCGGGACAGGGAACGGCTACACCTTC. As protein: CASSPGTGNGYTF.